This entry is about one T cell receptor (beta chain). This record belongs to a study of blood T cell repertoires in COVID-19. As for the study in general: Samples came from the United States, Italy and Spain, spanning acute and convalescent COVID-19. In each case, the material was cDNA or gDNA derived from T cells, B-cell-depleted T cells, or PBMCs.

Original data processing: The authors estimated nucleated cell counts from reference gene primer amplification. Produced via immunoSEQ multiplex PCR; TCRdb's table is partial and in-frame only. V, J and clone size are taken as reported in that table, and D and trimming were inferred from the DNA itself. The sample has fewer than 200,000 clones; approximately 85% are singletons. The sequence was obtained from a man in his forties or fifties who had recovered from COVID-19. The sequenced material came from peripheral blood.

CDR3 loop: CASSPGQGGTEAFF. The CDR3 bases are TGTGCCAGCTCACCGGGACAGGGGGGCACTGAAGCTTTCTTT. V gene TRBV18 combines with J gene TRBJ1-1; 11 bases are shared with TRBD1. The ends lost 3 bases at V and 4 bases at J; junction bases unmatched: 1. CDR1 KGHSH and CDR2 LQKENI come from the germline V gene. This CDR3 has 14 residues. Filled out from reference TRBV18 and TRBJ1-1, the complete variable domain reads NAGVMQNPRHLVRRRGQEARLRCSPMKGHSHVYWYRQLPEEGLKFMVYLQKENIIDESGMPKERFSAEFPKEGPSILRIQQVVRGDSAAYFCASSPGQGGTEAFFGQGTRLTVV.